This entry lists 29 T cell receptor beta chains sequenced from one sample in a study of blood T cell repertoires in COVID-19. Clones were sequenced by immunoSEQ multiplex PCR, and TCRdb holds only the in-frame ones, with some missing. The table shows some 150,000 clones, with about 86% occurring only once. What was sequenced was PBMCs or T cells enriched from blood (not recorded which). All receptors come from a man between 45 and 60 years old who had recovered from COVID-19.

This chain joins TRBV10-3 and TRBJ1-4, with D hard to call. The V end lost 10 bases, the J end lost 1 base, and 10 bases lay between the germline ends. CDR3 length: 13 amino acids. CDR1 ENHRY and CDR2 SYGVKD come from the germline V gene. Here the CDR3 reads CATQERTNEKLFF. The DNA for the CDR3 is TGTGCCACTCAAGAGAGAACTAATGAAAAACTGTTTTTT.

The chain employs TRBV7-9 and TRBJ2-7; the match to TRBD2 covers 7 bases. With V trimmed by 0 bases and J by 5 bases, 7 bases remained unmatched. This CDR3 spans 15 amino acids. Germline CDR1 SEHNR, CDR2 FQNEAQ (reference sequence). In DNA, the CDR3 is TGTGCCAGCAGCTTAGCCCTAGCGGATGGGGACGAGCAGTACTTC. Translation: CASSLALADGDEQYF. The variable domain in full, completed from reference TRBV7-9 and TRBJ2-7, reads DTGVSQNPRHKITKRGQNVTFRCDPISEHNRLYWYRQTLGQGPEFLTYFQNEAQLEKSRLLSDRFSAERPKGSFSTLEIQRTEQGDSAMYLCASSLALADGDEQYFGPGTRLTVT.

The gene calls are TRBV27 and TRBJ2-1; the D is unclear. V was clipped by 5 bases and J by 0 bases, with 23 bases between them. This CDR3 comprises 19 residues. Germline CDR1 and CDR2: MNHEY and SMNVEV (reference sequence). The CDR3: CASSADGFATPGSYNEQFF. Here the CDR3 DNA reads TGTGCCAGCAGTGCAGATGGGTTTGCGACCCCGGGCTCCTACAATGAGCAGTTCTTC.

The gene calls are TRBV18 and TRBJ1-1; 7 bases map to TRBD1. CDR1 KGHSH and CDR2 LQKENI come from the germline V gene. V shed 10 bases and J 2 bases; nucleotides not matched to a gene: 10. The CDR3 has 14 amino acids. For the CDR3, the DNA is TGTGCCACAAAGGGGGCGCCGGTCAACACTGAAGCTTTCTTT. Amino acid sequence: CATKGAPVNTEAFF.

This clone was observed once. The V gene is TRBV5-6, the J gene TRBJ2-5; tentatively, D is TRBD1 or TRBD2 (5 bases each). Deletions cut 4 bases from V and 5 bases from J, with 21 bases between. The CDR3 covers 16 residues. Germline loops: CDR1 SGHDT, CDR2 YYEEEE. The CDR3 spells CASSVGVLQVRETQYF. The CDR3 DNA is TGTGCCAGCAGCGTGGGAGTTTTACAGGTCCGGGAGACCCAGTACTTC. The full variable domain, in which reference TRBV5-6 and TRBJ2-5 provide the parts outside the CDR3, is DAGVTQSPTHLIKTRGQQVTLRCSPKSGHDTVSWYQQALGQGPQFIFQYYEEEERQRGNFPDRFSGHQFPNYSSELNVNALLLGDSALYLCASSVGVLQVRETQYFGPGTRLLVL.

This chain joins TRBV6-5 and TRBJ1-2; D might be TRBD1 (5 bases). This CDR3 has 15 amino acids. The V end was cut by 0 bases, the J end by 2 bases, with 10 bases between. Per the germline V gene, CDR1 is MNHEY and CDR2 is SVGAGI. The CDR3 sequence is CASSYSGLLNYGYTF. DNA for the CDR3: TGTGCCAGCAGTTACTCGGGACTCCTAAACTATGGCTACACCTTC.

The chain has TRBV7-2 and TRBJ2-5, with 8 bases identical to TRBD2. The CDR3 extends over 15 amino acids. The V and J ends lost 1 base and 5 bases, in that order; junction bases with no gene match: 6. The germline CDR1 and CDR2 sequences are SGHTA and FQGNSA. The DNA for the CDR3 is TGTGCCAGCAGCTTAGTCTCCCGGGGGGGGGAGACCCAGTACTTC. Protein product: CASSLVSRGGETQYF.

This clone has more than one count but fewer than ten. CDR3 region: CASSLQEEGNSGANVLTF. CDR3 nucleotide sequence: TGTGCCAGCAGCTTACAGGAGGAGGGAAACTCTGGGGCCAACGTCCTGACTTTC. This chain uses TRBV21-1 with TRBJ2-6; whether TRBD2, the table's D call, matches the DNA was not checked. TRBV21-1 is reported as a pseudogene. The CDR3 has 18 amino acids.

J is TRBJ1-2 and V is TRBV19; tentatively, D is TRBD1 (5 bases). This CDR3 has 13 amino acids. The germline CDR1 and CDR2 sequences are LNHDA and SQIVND (reference sequence). V lost 5 bases and J 5 bases, leaving 12 bases between the germline ends. In DNA form, the CDR3 reads TGTGCCAGTAGTTTTGTGTCAGGGTATGGCTACACCTTC. Its translation is CASSFVSGYGYTF.

This chain connects TRBV18 to TRBJ1-4; 7 nucleotides agree with TRBD1. From germline, CDR1 is KGHSH and CDR2 LQKENI. The CDR3 is made up of 16 amino acids. J lost 5 bases, V lost 2 bases, and 8 bases had no gene match. The CDR3: CASSPGKGALNEKLFF. The CDR3 DNA sequence: TGTGCCAGCTCACCAGGAAAGGGGGCCTTGAATGAAAAACTGTTTTTT.

V usage is TRBV7-9 and J usage is TRBJ2-7; the D gene is possibly TRBD2 (6 bases). Trimming pared 5 bases from V and 2 bases from J, leaving 16 bases between. The CDR3 contains 15 residues. Germline loops: CDR1 SEHNR, CDR2 FQNEAQ (reference sequence). CDR3 sequence reads: CASSQRGGETYEQYF. CDR3 DNA: TGTGCCAGCAGCCAGAGGGGAGGAGAGACCTACGAGCAGTACTTC.

The CDR3 sequence is CASSLGRTSYNEQFF. For the CDR3, the DNA is TGTGCCAGCAGCTTAGGCAGGACTAGCTACAATGAGCAGTTCTTC. The V call is TRBV11-2, the J call TRBJ2-1, with 7 bases matching TRBD2. The CDR3 runs to 15 residues. The trim removed 1 base at V and 3 bases at J, leaving 3 bases unmatched. CDR1 and CDR2 (germline): SGHAT, FQNNGV.

The V call is TRBV6-2 or TRBV6-3, the J call TRBJ2-7; tentatively, D is TRBD2 (6 bases). Germline V gene data show CDR1 as MNHEY and CDR2 as SVGEGT. This CDR3 is built from 13 residues. Trimming removed 3 bases at V and 2 bases at J, with 8 bases between. CDR3 in amino acids: CASSYSGAYEQYF. CDR3 DNA sequence: TGTGCCAGCAGTTATAGCGGCGCCTACGAGCAGTACTTC.

The V and J genes are TRBV6-1 and TRBJ1-5; 8 bases match TRBD1. Losses at the gene ends were 4 bases for V and 8 bases for J; bases not matched to a gene: 13. Per germline, CDR1 MNHNS and CDR2 SASEGT. This CDR3 spans 16 amino acids. CDR3 region: CASSVGPGTGTEPQHF. The CDR3 DNA reads as TGTGCCAGCAGTGTAGGCCCCGGGACAGGAACGGAGCCCCAGCATTTT.

The V and J genes are TRBV2 and TRBJ1-2; D gene ambiguous. Germline CDR1 SNHLY, CDR2 FYNNEI. This CDR3 has 15 residues. V was cut by 1 base and J by 1 base, with 10 bases left in between. The chain's CDR3 is CASSEGGSLNYGYTF. As DNA, the CDR3 is TGTGCCAGCAGTGAAGGAGGCTCCCTTAACTATGGCTACACCTTC.

The chain couples TRBV7-2 to TRBJ2-5; 10 nucleotides match TRBD2. V lost 5 bases to trimming and J lost 5 bases; unmatched junction nucleotides: 8. CDR1 is SGHTA and CDR2 is FQGNSA in the germline V gene. The CDR3 is made up of 15 amino acids. The CDR3, as DNA: TGTGCCAGCAGCCCCAGGGGTAGCGGGGGGGAGACCCAGTACTTC. It is translated as CASSPRGSGGETQYF.

In this sample, this clone turned up a few times. The rearrangement links TRBV5-1 to TRBJ1-1; D gene uncertain. The CDR3 is 13 residues long. V lost 3 bases and J lost 4, with 10 bases in between. Germline V gene data show CDR1 as SGHRS and CDR2 as YFSETQ. DNA of the CDR3: TGCGCCAGCAGCTCCTATTCCGTCACTGAAGCTTTCTTT. It yields the protein CASSSYSVTEAFF.

The chain is built from TRBV2 and TRBJ1-1, with D maybe TRBD1 (6 bases). The CDR3 runs to 14 residues. Per germline, CDR1 SNHLY and CDR2 FYNNEI. The germline V and J ends were trimmed by 2 bases and 0 bases, with 7 bases remaining between them. CDR3 in amino acids: CASSERTVNTEAFF. CDR3 coding DNA: TGTGCCAGCAGTGAAAGGACAGTGAACACTGAAGCTTTCTTT.

This sequence joins TRBV15 and TRBJ1-6, with D unresolved. Germline V gives CDR1 LNHNV, CDR2 YYDKDF (reference sequence). The CDR3 is 13 amino acids. V was trimmed by 5 bases and J by 7 bases, leaving 9 bases between them. CDR3 sequence: CATSPHTNSPLHF. CDR3 DNA: TGTGCCACCAGCCCGCACACAAATTCACCCCTCCACTTT.

V is TRBV27 and J is TRBJ2-7, with a weak D call TRBD2 (6 bases). Between the trimmed V and J ends, which lost 0 bases and 4 bases, there was a span of 13 bases. The CDR3 has 15 amino acids. CDR1 and CDR2 from the germline V gene are MNHEY and SMNVEV (reference sequence). CDR3 sequence (DNA): TGTGCCAGCAGTTTATCGGTGGGGGGAGCTTACGAGCAGTACTTC. Protein: CASSLSVGGAYEQYF.

The chain combines TRBV10-3 with TRBJ1-5; 8 nucleotides line up with TRBD1. The CDR3 contains 13 residues. Germline V gene lookup returns CDR1 ENHRY and CDR2 SYGVKD. J gave up 4 bases and V 11 bases, and 7 bases lay outside the gene matches. The CDR3 region is CAAQGATNQPQHF. For the CDR3, the DNA is TGTGCCGCTCAGGGGGCGACTAATCAGCCCCAGCATTTT.

The genes are TRBV29-1 and TRBJ1-3; no reliable D call. CDR3 size: 11 residues. V lost 6 bases and J lost 0, with 3 bases in between. The germline V gene has CDR1 SQVTM and CDR2 ANQGSEA. This CDR3 reads CSVGSGNTIYF. In DNA, the CDR3 is TGCAGCGTCGGCTCTGGAAACACCATATATTTT.

This rearrangement joins TRBV25-1 to TRBJ2-2, with D perhaps matching TRBD2 (7 bases). CDR3 length: 15 residues. The V gene lost 4 bases and the J gene lost 5 bases, with 14 bases spanning the gap. Germline CDR1 MGHDK, CDR2 SYGVNS. CDR3 in amino acids: CASSVLGGQTGELFF. The CDR3 region has the DNA TGTGCCAGCAGTGTCCTCGGGGGGCAAACCGGGGAGCTGTTTTTT.

J is TRBJ1-1 and V is TRBV14; no clear D. V was pared by 2 bases and J by 3 bases, with 7 bases between. CDR3 length: 13 residues. The germline V gene has CDR1 SGHDN and CDR2 FVKESK. In DNA, the CDR3 is TGTGCCAGCAGCCAAAGTCAGTACACTGAAGCTTTCTTT. Translation: CASSQSQYTEAFF.

This clone was picked up one time. The rearrangement links TRBV28 to TRBJ1-4; the D is unclear. This CDR3 is 18 amino acids long. V was cut by 4 bases and J by 6 bases, with 24 bases left in between. Per germline, CDR1 MDHEN and CDR2 SYDVKM. The CDR3 reads CASSSPKLVSVEDEKLFF. In DNA form, the CDR3 reads TGTGCCAGCAGTTCTCCCAAACTGGTTAGTGTTGAGGATGAAAAACTGTTTTTT.

The chain carries TRBV11-1 and TRBJ2-7; 9 bases align to TRBD1. The CDR3 covers 14 residues. The V and J ends lost 3 bases and 3 bases, in that order; junction bases with no gene match: 3. CDR1 is SGHAT, CDR2 FQDESV, per germline (reference sequence). As DNA, the CDR3 is TGTGCCAGCAGCTTGGGACAGGGAGTCTACGAGCAGTACTTC. Translating gives CASSLGQGVYEQYF. Based on the CDR3 plus reference TRBV11-1 and TRBJ2-7, the full variable domain is EAEVAQSPRYKITEKSQAVAFWCDPISGHATLYWYRQILGQGPELLVQFQDESVVDDSQLPKDRFSAERLKGVDSTLKIQPAELGDSAMYLCASSLGQGVYEQYFGPGTRLTVT.

The rearrangement uses TRBV18 and TRBJ2-3, with 10 nucleotides matching TRBD2. The CDR3 consists of 16 residues. The junction had 5 bases not matched to a gene; V was cut back by 1 base and J by 4 bases. Germline assignment: CDR1 KGHSH and CDR2 LQKENI. The CDR3 DNA reads TGTGCCAGCTCACCACGGGCTAGCGGGGGCTCAGATACGCAGTATTTT. It yields the protein CASSPRASGGSDTQYF.

The V call is TRBV20-1, the J call TRBJ2-7, with D unresolved. The CDR3 has 11 amino acids. V shed 5 bases and J shed 2 bases, with 7 bases lying between them. The germline V gene has CDR1 DFQATT and CDR2 SNEGSKA (reference sequence). CDR3 nucleotide sequence: TGCAGTGCTTCGCGAGCCTACGAGCAGTACTTC. Its translation is CSASRAYEQYF.

This clone showed up just once. The rearrangement joins TRBV2 to TRBJ1-2; D is undetermined. The CDR3 contains 14 residues. V was clipped by 0 bases and J by 4 bases, with 9 bases between them. Per germline, CDR1 SNHLY and CDR2 FYNNEI. CDR3 bases: TGTGCCAGCAGTGAAGCCGCGGGGATCTATGGCTACACCTTC. Amino acids: CASSEAAGIYGYTF.